The source of this T cell receptor beta chain is a study of cytomegalovirus exposure and HLA in healthy donors. Study details: HLA-typed donors contributed some 85 million unique TCRs, which were held in an early data release. The Caucasian-associated ancestry cluster held roughly 81% of roughly 400 genotyped donors. General observations from the study: Among donors in an Asian-associated ancestry cluster, a later analysis reportedly found fewer N-insertions than the roughly 670-donor mean.

In germline, CDR1 is SGHDT, CDR2 YYEEEE. The CDR3 runs to 12 residues. Trimming stripped 4 bases from V and 10 bases from J, with 12 bases between. The PCR made use of 60 Vbeta and 13 Jbeta primers. Here immunoSEQ multiplex PCR was the method, and the copy in TCRdb shows in-frame clones only, minus some. Seen here are roughly 200,000 clones, 79% observed once, and the top ten hold 3.5% to 5%. Worth noting for this clone: Its antigen remains unknown.

V and J are TRBV5-6 and TRBJ2-4, with D perhaps matching TRBD1 (5 bases). This TCR came from a woman in her thirties in good health and CMV-seropositive. Input material: PBMCs. In nucleotides, the CDR3 is TGTGCCAGCAGCGCGACAGTTGGGATTCAGTACTTC. Residues: CASSATVGIQYF.